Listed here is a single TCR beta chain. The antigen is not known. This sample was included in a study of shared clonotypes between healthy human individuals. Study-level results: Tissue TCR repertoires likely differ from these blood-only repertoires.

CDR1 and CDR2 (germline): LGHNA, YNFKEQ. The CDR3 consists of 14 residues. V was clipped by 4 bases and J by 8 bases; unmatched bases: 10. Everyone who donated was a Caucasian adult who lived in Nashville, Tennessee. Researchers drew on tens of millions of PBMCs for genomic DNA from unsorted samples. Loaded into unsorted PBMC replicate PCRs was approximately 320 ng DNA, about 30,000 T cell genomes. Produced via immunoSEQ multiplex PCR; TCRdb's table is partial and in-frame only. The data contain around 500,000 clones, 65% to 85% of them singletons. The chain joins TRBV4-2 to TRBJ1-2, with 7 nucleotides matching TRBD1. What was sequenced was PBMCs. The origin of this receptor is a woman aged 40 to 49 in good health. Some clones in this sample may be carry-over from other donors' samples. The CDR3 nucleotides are TGTGCCAGCAGCCTTACCGGGACAGCGGGCGGCTACACCTTC. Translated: CASSLTGTAGGYTF.